The 15 T cell receptor beta chains below were found in one sample sequenced in a study of response to subunit inactivated influenza vaccine. TCRdb recomputed calls from the RT-PCR reads with MiXCR, one row per CDR3 protein. The table lists about 520,000 distinct CDR3 sequences, 25% of them singletons. The sequences come from CD4+ T cells sorted from PBMCs, collected roughly 5 days after vaccination. Receptors originate from a man aged 45-60 years who received an inactivated influenza vaccine.

The V and J genes are TRBV4-3 and TRBJ2-5, with D unresolved. This CDR3 is 13 amino acids long. V lost 0 bases, J lost 3 bases, and 5 bases lay in between. Per germline, CDR1 LGHNA and CDR2 YSLEER. CDR3 DNA: TGCGCCAGCAGCCAAGATCTAGAAGAGACCCAGTACTTC. Amino acids: CASSQDLEETQYF.

The rearrangement links TRBV7-8 to TRBJ1-1; TRBD1 is a possible D gene (5 bases). V gave up 3 bases and J gave up 0 bases, with 14 bases separating them. The germline CDR1 and CDR2 sequences are SGHVS and FQNEAQ. The CDR3 has 16 amino acids. Here the CDR3 reads CASSFGRARVNTEAFF. Written as DNA, the CDR3 is TGTGCCAGCAGCTTCGGTAGAGCCAGGGTGAACACTGAAGCTTTCTTT.

This clonotype occurred a few times. The chain has TRBV20-1 and TRBJ1-6, with D possibly TRBD1 on 6 matching bases. The CDR3 is made up of 15 amino acids. Germline V CDR1 and CDR2: DFQATT, SNEGSKA (reference sequence). V gave up 3 bases and J gave up 7 bases, with 16 bases separating them. Here the CDR3 reads CSARVRGRWNSPLHF. The CDR3 region has the DNA TGCAGTGCTAGGGTTCGGGGGCGCTGGAATTCACCCCTCCACTTT.

This clonotype has only one observation. The chain has TRBV3-1 and TRBJ2-1; 13 bases are a match to TRBD2. The CDR3 loop spans 15 amino acids. Germline loops: CDR1 LGHDT, CDR2 YNNKEL (reference sequence). V lost 1 base to trimming and J lost 9 bases; unmatched junction nucleotides: 3. CDR3 sequence (DNA): TGTGCCAGCAGCCAAGGACTAGCGGGAGGTAGTGAGCAGTTCTTC. Its protein is CASSQGLAGGSEQFF.

This clonotype was found many times. CDR3 sequence: CSVEPLAGRTYEQYF. For the CDR3, the DNA is TGCAGCGTTGAACCACTAGCGGGGAGGACCTACGAGCAGTACTTC. The chain has TRBV29-1 and TRBJ2-7; the match to TRBD2 covers 10 bases. This CDR3 contains 15 residues. The germline CDR1 and CDR2 sequences are SQVTM and ANQGSEA. The V and J ends lost 2 bases and 2 bases, in that order; junction bases with no gene match: 6.

This clonotype has only a few counts. The genes are TRBV7-2 and TRBJ2-7, with 7 positions matching TRBD2. Germline assignment: CDR1 SGHTA and CDR2 FQGNSA. The J segment lost 8 bases and the V segment lost 4 bases, leaving 14 bases of the junction unmatched. The CDR3 runs 15 residues. The CDR3 sequence is CASSSGTNSYTKQYF. In DNA form, the CDR3 reads TGTGCCAGCAGCTCAGGGACTAACTCCTATACGAAGCAGTACTTC.

The chain carries TRBV9 and TRBJ2-3; 11 nucleotides line up with TRBD2. Trimming at V came to 1 base and at J to 4 bases, leaving 5 bases not matched to a gene. The CDR3 has 16 amino acids. Germline values: CDR1 SGDLS, CDR2 YYNGEE. The CDR3 bases are TGTGCCAGCAGCGTAACTAGCGGGAGAATCGCAGATACGCAGTATTTT. Its protein product is CASSVTSGRIADTQYF. The variable domain in full, with the rest retrieved from reference TRBV9 and TRBJ2-3, is DSGVTQTPKHLITATGQRVTLRCSPRSGDLSVYWYQQSLDQGLQFLIQYYNGEERAKGNILERFSAQQFPDLHSELNLSSLELGDSALYFCASSVTSGRIADTQYFGPGTRLTVL.

This clonotype was counted a few times. The chain combines TRBV6-5 with TRBJ2-3; D possibly uses TRBD1 or TRBD2 (5 bases each). This CDR3 is built from 17 residues. Per the germline V gene, CDR1 is MNHEY and CDR2 is SVGAGI. The V and J ends lost 0 bases and 4 bases respectively, with 17 bases between them. The CDR3: CASSYSIPWGGPDTQYF. The CDR3 DNA reads TGTGCCAGCAGTTACTCGATTCCGTGGGGCGGGCCAGATACGCAGTATTTT.

The V call is TRBV6-5, the J call TRBJ1-4, with unresolved D. This CDR3 is 14 amino acids long. V was cut by 3 bases and J by 7 bases, with 12 bases left in between. Per germline, CDR1 MNHEY and CDR2 SVGAGI. The CDR3 nucleotides read TGTGCCAGCAGTTATAGAGGAGGTGGTGAAAAACTGTTTTTT. Protein sequence: CASSYRGGGEKLFF.

The J gene is TRBJ1-2, the V gene TRBV4-1; D gene ambiguous. The germline V gene encodes CDR1 MGHRA and CDR2 YSYEKL. The CDR3 extends over 16 amino acids. Trimming stripped 1 base from V and 1 base from J, with 13 bases between. CDR3 in amino acids: CASSQVSGRGNYGYTF. Here the CDR3 DNA reads TGCGCCAGCAGCCAAGTTAGCGGGCGGGGTAACTATGGCTACACCTTC.

The chain has TRBV12-3 or TRBV12-4 and TRBJ2-1, with 11 bases aligning to TRBD2. V was pared by 1 base and J by 13 bases, with 3 bases of the junction left unmatched. The CDR3 is made up of 13 amino acids. CDR3 nucleotide sequence: TGTGCCAGCAGTTTAGGTAGCGGGAGGGACCAGTTCTTC. Its protein is CASSLGSGRDQFF.

This clonotype was found a few times. The V gene is TRBV7-3, the J gene TRBJ2-3; TRBD2 is a possible D gene (6 bases). V was clipped by 3 bases and J by 1 base, with 11 bases between them. Germline V CDR1 and CDR2: SGHTA, FQGTGA. This CDR3 has 15 amino acids. CDR3 nucleotides: TGTGCCAGCAGCTTCTCCGGGACTCGCACAGATACGCAGTATTTT. The encoded protein is CASSFSGTRTDTQYF.

This clonotype was counted only a few times. This chain connects TRBV7-9 to TRBJ2-3; 7 bases align to TRBD2. With 5 bases clipped from V and 2 bases from J, the junction kept 13 bases outside the gene matches. Germline lookup yields CDR1 SEHNR and CDR2 FQNEAQ (reference sequence). This CDR3 has 17 amino acids. The CDR3, as DNA: TGTGCCAGCAGCCGGCAGGGCGGACTAGTCGCCACAGATACGCAGTATTTT. Residues: CASSRQGGLVATDTQYF.

This clonotype came up a few times. This chain connects TRBV18 to TRBJ2-5; 13 bases map to TRBD2. The V and J ends lost 6 bases and 2 bases, in that order; junction bases with no gene match: 6. This CDR3 region has 16 residues. Germline CDR1 reads KGHSH; CDR2 reads LQKENI. DNA for the CDR3: TGTGCCAGCTCGGCGGGGACTAGCGGGGCACAAGAGACCCAGTACTTC. Encoded protein: CASSAGTSGAQETQYF.

This clonotype showed up just a few times. This chain links TRBV6-6 with TRBJ2-7; 10 bases match TRBD1. CDR3 length equals 13 residues. The germline V gene encodes CDR1 MNHNY and CDR2 SVGAGI (reference sequence). The ends lost 10 bases at V and 5 bases at J; junction bases unmatched: 8. CDR3 nucleotides: TGTGCCACGACCGGGACAGGGGAAAACGAGCAGTACTTC. Translated: CATTGTGENEQYF.